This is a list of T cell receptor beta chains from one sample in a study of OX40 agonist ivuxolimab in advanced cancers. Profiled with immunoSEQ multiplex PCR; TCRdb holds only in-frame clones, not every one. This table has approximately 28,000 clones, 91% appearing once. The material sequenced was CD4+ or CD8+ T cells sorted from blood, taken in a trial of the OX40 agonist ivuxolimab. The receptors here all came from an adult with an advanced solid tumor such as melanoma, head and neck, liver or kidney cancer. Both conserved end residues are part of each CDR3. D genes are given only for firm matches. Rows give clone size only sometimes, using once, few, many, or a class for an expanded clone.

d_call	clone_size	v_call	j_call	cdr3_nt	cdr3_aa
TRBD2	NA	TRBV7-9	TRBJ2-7	TGTGCCAGCAGCCCGCGGGGGGCCGCCTACGAGCAGTACTTC	CASSPRGAAYEQYF
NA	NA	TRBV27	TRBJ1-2	TGTGCCAGCAGTTCCTCTCAAACCCGGTCTTTCACAGGAGAAAGGAACTATGGCTACACCTTC	CASSSSQTRSFTGERNYGYTF
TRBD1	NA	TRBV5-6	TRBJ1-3	TGTGCCAGCAGCTCGGGACAGGGAAGAAACACCATATATTTT	CASSSGQGRNTIYF
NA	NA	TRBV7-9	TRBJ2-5	TGTGCCAGCAGCTTAGCGGTTAGGCTATTGTGGGAGACCCAGTACTTC	CASSLAVRLLWETQYF
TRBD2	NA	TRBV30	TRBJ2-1	TGTGCCCGAAGGACTAGCGGGAGGGCCTTATACAATGAGCAGTTCTTC	CARRTSGRALYNEQFF
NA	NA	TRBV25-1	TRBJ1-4	TGTGCCAGCAGTGAATACTCGCAGAAACTGTTTTTT	CASSEYSQKLFF
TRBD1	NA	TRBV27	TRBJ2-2	TGTGCCAGCGGTGACAGGGCGAACACCGGGGAGCTGTTTTTT	CASGDRANTGELFF
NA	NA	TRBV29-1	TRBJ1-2	TGCAGCGTGGAAAAGACAGCTACTAACTATGGCTACACCTTC	CSVEKTATNYGYTF
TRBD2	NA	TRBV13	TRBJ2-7	TGTGCCAGCAGCTCCAGCGGGAGTAACCGTGTGGACGAGCAGTACTTC	CASSSSGSNRVDEQYF
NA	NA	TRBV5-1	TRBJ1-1	TGCGCCAGCACCTCGATTTCGGCAGGGATGGACACTGAAGCTTTCTTT	CASTSISAGMDTEAFF
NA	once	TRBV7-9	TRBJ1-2	TGTGCCAGCAGCTTGGGCCAGGTTGGAGTCTATGGCTACACCTTC	CASSLGQVGVYGYTF
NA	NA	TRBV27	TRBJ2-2	TGTGCCAGCAGTCCACCCGGGCCTCCCCTGCACGGGGAGCTGTTTTTT	CASSPPGPPLHGELFF
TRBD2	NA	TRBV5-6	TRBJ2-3	TGTGCCAGCAGCGCAAAGACGGGACTAGCTGCAGATACGCAGTATTTT	CASSAKTGLAADTQYF
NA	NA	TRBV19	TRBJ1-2	TGTGCCAGTAGTATTGGACAAGGGCACACCTTC	CASSIGQGHTF
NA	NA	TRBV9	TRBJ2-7	TGTGCCAGCAGCGTAGGTGGCGGGACCATCTACGAGCAGTACTTC	CASSVGGGTIYEQYF
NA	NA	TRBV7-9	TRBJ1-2	TGTGCCAGCAGCTTAGGCCAGCCACTAAACTATGGCTACACCTTC	CASSLGQPLNYGYTF
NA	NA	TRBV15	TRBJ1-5	TGTGCCACCAGCAGGGGATTAATGAATCAGCCCCAGCATTTT	CATSRGLMNQPQHF
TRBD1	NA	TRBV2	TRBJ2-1	TGTGCCAGCTTAGATAGGGGGCATACTAATGAGCAGTTCTTC	CASLDRGHTNEQFF
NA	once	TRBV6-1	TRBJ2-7	TGTGCCAGCAGTGAAGTCGTACAGGGTTGGCTCTACGAGCAGTACTTC	CASSEVVQGWLYEQYF
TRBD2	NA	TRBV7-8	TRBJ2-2	TGTGCCAGCAGCTTGGGGGCTAGCGGGAGCAACACCGGGGAGCTGTTTTTT	CASSLGASGSNTGELFF
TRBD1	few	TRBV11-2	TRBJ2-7	TGTGCCAGCAGCTTTACAGGGGCCGGGTACGAGCAGTACTTC	CASSFTGAGYEQYF
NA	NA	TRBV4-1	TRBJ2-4	TGCGCCAGCAGCCAAGCCGGACACCCAACCAAAAACATTCAGTACTTC	CASSQAGHPTKNIQYF
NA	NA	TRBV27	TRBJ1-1	TGTGCCAGCAGTTTGGGGAGGAACACTGAAGCTTTCTTT	CASSLGRNTEAFF
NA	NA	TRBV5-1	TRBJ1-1	TGCGCCAGCAGCTTTGTGGGTACTTTGAACACTGAAGCTTTCTTT	CASSFVGTLNTEAFF
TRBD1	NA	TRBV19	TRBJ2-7	TGTGCCAGTAGTACCGGGACAGGGCTCTCCTACGAGCAGTACTTC	CASSTGTGLSYEQYF
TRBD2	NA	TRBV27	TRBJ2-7	TGTGCCAACCAACTAGCGACTAGCTCCTACGAGCAGTACTTC	CANQLATSSYEQYF
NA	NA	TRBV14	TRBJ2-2	TGTGCCAGCAGCCCACTAATCGGGGGGGAGCTGTTTTTT	CASSPLIGGELFF
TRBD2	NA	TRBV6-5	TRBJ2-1	TGTGCCAGCCAGCCCACTAGCGCCTACAATGAGCAGTTCTTC	CASQPTSAYNEQFF
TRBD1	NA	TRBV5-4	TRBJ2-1	TGTGCCAGCAGCTTGGGAGGGGGCCCCAATGAGCAGTTCTTC	CASSLGGGPNEQFF
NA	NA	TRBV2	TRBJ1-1	TGTGCCAGCAGTCTTGACGGACCGAACACTGAAGCTTTCTTT	CASSLDGPNTEAFF
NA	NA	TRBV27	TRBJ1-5	TGTGCCAGCAGTTTATTGGGGGCTGGCAATCAGCCCCAGCATTTT	CASSLLGAGNQPQHF
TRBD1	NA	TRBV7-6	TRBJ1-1	TGTGCCAGCAGCACCCTCGGACAGGTGAACACTGAAGCTTTCTTT	CASSTLGQVNTEAFF
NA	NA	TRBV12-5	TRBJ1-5	TGTGCTAGTGGTTTGGTAGCGGACGGTAGCAATCAGCCCCAGCATTTT	CASGLVADGSNQPQHF
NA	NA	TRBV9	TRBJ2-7	TGTGCCAGCAGCGTAGATTTTAGCGAGTCCTACGAGCAGTACTTC	CASSVDFSESYEQYF
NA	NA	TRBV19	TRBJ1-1	TGTGCCAGTAGTAGACTTCAGGGAAACACTGAAGCTTTCTTT	CASSRLQGNTEAFF
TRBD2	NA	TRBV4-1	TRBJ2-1	TGCGCCAGCAGCCAAGTGGGGGGGTACAATGAGCAGTTCTTC	CASSQVGGYNEQFF
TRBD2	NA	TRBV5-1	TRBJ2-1	TGCGCCAGCAGCACGGATGGACTAGCGGCGTACAATGAGCAGTTCTTC	CASSTDGLAAYNEQFF
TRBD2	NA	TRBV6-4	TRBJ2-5	TGTGCCAGCAGTCTAAGCGGGGGGGCCGTTGAGACCCAGTACTTC	CASSLSGGAVETQYF
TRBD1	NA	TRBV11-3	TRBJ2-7	TGTGCCAGCAGCTTGCGGGGACAGGGCCCCTACGAGCAGTACTTC	CASSLRGQGPYEQYF
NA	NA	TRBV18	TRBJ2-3	TGTGCCAGCGATACGCAGGGCAGCACAGATACGCAGTATTTT	CASDTQGSTDTQYF
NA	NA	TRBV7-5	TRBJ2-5	TGTGCCAGCAGCTTAGATCCTAGCCAGGGCCAAGAGACCCAGTACTTC	CASSLDPSQGQETQYF
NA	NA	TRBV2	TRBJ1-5	TGTGCCAGCAGTGAGGGTGCCGCTTCGTATCAGCCCCAGCATTTT	CASSEGAASYQPQHF
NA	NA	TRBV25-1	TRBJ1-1	TGTGCCAGCAGTGAATCAGCAGGAGAAGCTTTCTTT	CASSESAGEAFF
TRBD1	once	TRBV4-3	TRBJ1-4	TGCGCCAGCAGCCAAGATCGGGGACAGCGCTACCTTAAACTGTTTTTT	CASSQDRGQRYLKLFF
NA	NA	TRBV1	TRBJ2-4	TGCACCAGCAGCCAAGAAGACAGGGATTGCCAGGGAGCCAAAAACATTCAGTACTTC	CTSSQEDRDCQGAKNIQYF
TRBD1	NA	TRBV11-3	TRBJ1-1	TGTGCCAGCAGCCTCAGACAGGGGGCGGTAAGTGAGGAGACTGAAGCTTTCTTT	CASSLRQGAVSEETEAFF
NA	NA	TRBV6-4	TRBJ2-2	TGTGCCAGCAGTGACGGGCAGGGTGACACCGGGGAGCTGTTTTTT	CASSDGQGDTGELFF
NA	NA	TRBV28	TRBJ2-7	TGTGCCAGCAGTTTATACGGCCACGAGCAGTACTTC	CASSLYGHEQYF
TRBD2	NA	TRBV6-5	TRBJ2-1	TGTGCCAGCAGCGATAGCGGGGGGGCTTACAATGAGCAGTTCTTC	CASSDSGGAYNEQFF
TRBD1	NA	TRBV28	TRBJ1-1	TGTGCCAGCAGTTTTTACGCAGGGGGCGGATTCGGAACTGAAGCTTTCTTT	CASSFYAGGGFGTEAFF
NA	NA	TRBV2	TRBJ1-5	TGTGCCAGCAGTGAAATGACAAGTAGCAATCAGCCCCAGCATTTT	CASSEMTSSNQPQHF
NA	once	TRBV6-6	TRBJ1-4	TGTGCCAGCAGTCTAGAGCGGGCGGGCGAAAAACTGTTTTTT	CASSLERAGEKLFF
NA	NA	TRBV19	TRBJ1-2	TGTGCCAGTAGTTCCGGGACGGTTTTTTATGGCTACACCTTC	CASSSGTVFYGYTF
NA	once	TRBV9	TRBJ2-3	TGTGCCAGCGGGCCCGGCACAGATACGCAGTATTTT	CASGPGTDTQYF
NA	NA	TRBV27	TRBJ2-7	TGTGCCAGCAGTCCCTCGGGGGGACAAAAAATCTACGAGCAGTACTTC	CASSPSGGQKIYEQYF
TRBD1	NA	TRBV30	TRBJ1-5	TGTGCCTGGAGCCCGGGACAGGGTTATCAGCCCCAGCATTTT	CAWSPGQGYQPQHF
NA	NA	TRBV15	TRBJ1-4	TGTGCCACCAAACAGGGACCTAATGAAAAACTGTTTTTT	CATKQGPNEKLFF
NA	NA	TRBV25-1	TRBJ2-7	TGTGCCAGCAGGACAGAATACGAGCAGTACTTC	CASRTEYEQYF
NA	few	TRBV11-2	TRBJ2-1	TGTGCCAGCAGCTTAGTCCCCTACAATGAGCAGTTCTTC	CASSLVPYNEQFF